This entry describes one T cell receptor (beta chain). This same CDR3 is encoded by further DNA sequences in the sample. Produced via immunoSEQ multiplex PCR; TCRdb's table is partial and in-frame only. The sample comprises about 40,000 clones, more than 75% of which are singletons, and around 2.9% rests with the top ten. This sample is part of a study of lymphopenia after photon versus proton radiotherapy. The CDR3 is 14 amino acids. Germline assignment: CDR1 SGHNT and CDR2 YENEEA. V gave up 2 bases and J gave up 0 bases, with 6 bases separating them. The rearrangement uses TRBV11-3 and TRBJ2-3; D gene unclear. The origin of this receptor is a man aged 50 to 59 with gastric cancer. Sequences were derived from peripheral blood, sampled from a patient treated with photon-based radiotherapy. CDR3 protein: CASSLTGSTDTQYF. CDR3 sequence (DNA): TGTGCCAGCAGCTTAACCGGGAGCACAGATACGCAGTATTTT.